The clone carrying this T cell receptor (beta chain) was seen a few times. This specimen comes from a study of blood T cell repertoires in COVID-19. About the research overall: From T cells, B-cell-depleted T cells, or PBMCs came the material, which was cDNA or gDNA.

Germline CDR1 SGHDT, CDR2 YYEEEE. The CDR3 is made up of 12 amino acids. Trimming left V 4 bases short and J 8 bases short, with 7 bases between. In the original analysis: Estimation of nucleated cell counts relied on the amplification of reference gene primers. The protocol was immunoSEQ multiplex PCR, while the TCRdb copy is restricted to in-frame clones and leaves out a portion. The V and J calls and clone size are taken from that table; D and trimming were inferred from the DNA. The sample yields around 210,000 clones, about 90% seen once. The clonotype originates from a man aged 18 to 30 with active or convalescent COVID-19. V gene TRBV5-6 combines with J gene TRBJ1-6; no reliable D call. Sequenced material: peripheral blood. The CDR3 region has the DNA TGTGCCAGCAGCGCCACTCATTCACCCCTCCACTTT. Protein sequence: CASSATHSPLHF.